This is a list of T cell receptor beta chains from one sample in a study of blood T cells in healthy people across ages. TCRdb re-analysed the 5' RACE reads in MiXCR, keeping a single row per CDR3 protein. In the table there are hundreds of thousands of distinct CDR3 sequences, 62% of which are singletons. Sequencing used blood. The receptors were sampled from a young man in good health. Each CDR3 is given with its conserved first and last residue. D genes are given only for firm matches. Size is omitted from some rows. Given values are once, few, many or a class for expanded clones.

clone_size	cdr3_length	v_call	d_call	j_call	cdr3_nt	cdr3_aa
-	18	TRBV7-9	-	TRBJ2-5	TGTGCCAGCAGCTCCCTGGGGGTTCTGCTACAGGCCCAAGAGACCCAGTACTTC	CASSSLGVLLQAQETQYF
once	12	TRBV11-1	-	TRBJ1-2	TGTGCCAGCAGCGCGAACAGGGATGGCTACACCTTC	CASSANRDGYTF
-	15	TRBV9	-	TRBJ1-6	TGTGCCAGCAGCGTACAATACGACGGCGCCTCACCCCTCCACTTT	CASSVQYDGASPLHF
-	14	TRBV9	-	TRBJ2-7	TGTGCCAGCAGCGTAGAACAGGGAAACTACGAGCAGTACTTC	CASSVEQGNYEQYF
-	16	TRBV11-3	-	TRBJ2-1	TGTGCCAGCAGCTTATCCAGGATAAACTCCTACAATGAGCAGTTCTTC	CASSLSRINSYNEQFF
few	15	TRBV7-9	-	TRBJ2-7	TGTGCCAGCAGCCGTGTCGGAGCCCCTACCTACGAGCAGTACTTC	CASSRVGAPTYEQYF
-	13	TRBV20-1	TRBD2	TRBJ2-1	TGCAGTAGCAAGCGGGGGGCGGGGAATGAGCAGTTCTTC	CSSKRGAGNEQFF
once	15	TRBV29-1	-	TRBJ2-5	TGCAGCGTTAACCCGAGGGACGGGGGTCAAGAGACCCAGTACTTC	CSVNPRDGGQETQYF
-	14	TRBV14	-	TRBJ1-2	TGTGCCAGCAGCCAAGTCCCGAGTAACTATGGCTACACCTTC	CASSQVPSNYGYTF
-	13	TRBV6-1	-	TRBJ1-4	TGTGCCAGCAGTGGGGGGGCTGCAGAAAAACTGTTTTTT	CASSGGAAEKLFF
-	14	TRBV27	TRBD1	TRBJ2-7	TGTGCCAGCAGTTTCCCGGACAGGATCTACGAGCAGTACTTC	CASSFPDRIYEQYF
few	15	TRBV12-3/TRBV12-4	-	TRBJ1-2	TGTGCCAGCAGTCCTCGACGGACGGACGTCTATGGCTACACCTTC	CASSPRRTDVYGYTF
-	16	TRBV9	-	TRBJ1-6	TGTGCCAGCAGCCCAACCGGGACACCAAATAATTCACCCCTCCACTTT	CASSPTGTPNNSPLHF
once	15	TRBV20-1	TRBD2	TRBJ2-1	TGCAGTGCCCACCGACTAGCGGGCTCCTACAATGAGCAGTTCTTC	CSAHRLAGSYNEQFF
-	12	TRBV7-9	-	TRBJ2-5	TGTGCCAGCATCACGTCTAGCAATGAGCAGTACTTC	CASITSSNEQYF
-	11	TRBV9	-	TRBJ1-2	TGTGCCAGCAGTCGAAGTTTGGGCTACACCTTC	CASSRSLGYTF
once	16	TRBV5-1	-	TRBJ1-1	TGCGCCAGCAGCTTGGATGTGGGCAGGGGGAACACTGAAGCTTTCTTT	CASSLDVGRGNTEAFF
-	15	TRBV6-6	-	TRBJ1-5	TGTGCCAGCAGCCGAGCCGGCGGAGGCAATCAGCCCCAGCATTTT	CASSRAGGGNQPQHF
few	16	TRBV27	-	TRBJ2-7	TGTGCCAGCAGTTTAGGTGCAGGGGAGCCCTCCTACGAGCAGTACTTC	CASSLGAGEPSYEQYF
few	16	TRBV19	TRBD1	TRBJ2-3	TGTGCCAGTAGTACCCGACAGGGTACTAGCACAGATACGCAGTATTTT	CASSTRQGTSTDTQYF
-	15	TRBV10-3	TRBD1	TRBJ1-5	TGTGCCATCAGTGAGCCGACAGGGGGGAGTCAGCCCCAGCATTTT	CAISEPTGGSQPQHF
-	13	TRBV29-1	-	TRBJ1-2	TGCAGCGCCAAAAGGGGCGCTGACTATGGCTACACCTTC	CSAKRGADYGYTF
-	11	TRBV28	-	TRBJ2-7	TGTGCCAGCAGTATCGATTACGAGCAGTACTTC	CASSIDYEQYF
-	14	TRBV12-3/TRBV12-4	-	TRBJ2-2	TGTGCCAGCAGTTTTGGAGGGGGCCAGGGGGAGCTGTTTTTT	CASSFGGGQGELFF